A single sample gave rise to the 27 T cell receptor beta chains below, sequenced in a study of T cell repertoires in cytomegalovirus infection. TCRdb fed the reads into MiXCR, producing one record per CDR3 protein. This sample carries about 74,000 distinct CDR3 sequences, around 30% of them seen once, and the ten largest clones take just under 60%. Their antigen targets remain unknown. Source: CD8+ T cells from cultured PBMCs, taken from culture after CMV antigen stimulation. The source is a human donor in good health (CMV status not recorded). Some clones in this sample may be carry-over from other donors' samples.

This clonotype was seen a handful of times. J is TRBJ2-1 and V is TRBV7-3, with D unresolved. This CDR3 is 15 amino acids long. Trimming took off 4 bases at V and 7 bases at J, with 17 bases between the two ends. Germline V gene sequence: CDR1 SGHTA, CDR2 FQGTGA. The chain's CDR3 is CASSSTNRVGNEQFF. In nucleotides, the CDR3 is TGTGCCAGCAGCTCGACCAACCGGGTGGGGAATGAGCAGTTCTTC.

There are many counts of this clonotype. The genes are TRBV12-3 or TRBV12-4 and TRBJ2-7, with 9 bases that match TRBD2. This CDR3 comprises 15 residues. V was clipped by 5 bases and J by 3 bases; unmatched bases: 8. CDR3 sequence reads: CASSVPRAGGYEQYF. The CDR3 region has the DNA TGTGCCAGCAGTGTCCCAAGAGCGGGGGGCTACGAGCAGTACTTC.

The genes are TRBV7-8 and TRBJ2-1; D perhaps matches TRBD1 (7 bases). The V and J ends lost 5 bases and 1 base respectively, with 15 bases between them. Germline values: CDR1 SGHVS, CDR2 FQNEAQ. This CDR3 spans 16 amino acids. The CDR3 is CASSQGGDWSYNEQFF. The DNA of the CDR3 is TGTGCCAGCAGCCAGGGGGGAGATTGGTCCTACAATGAGCAGTTCTTC. Full variable domain (rest looked up from reference TRBV7-8 and TRBJ2-1): GAGVSQSPRYKVAKRGQDVALRCDPISGHVSLFWYQQALGQGPEFLTYFQNEAQLDKSGLPSDRFFAERPEGSVSTLKIQRTQQEDSAVYLCASSQGGDWSYNEQFFGPGTRLTVL.

CDR3 nucleotide sequence: TGTGCCAGCAGAATAAGGGGTAGGGAGACCCAGTACTTC. Translation gives CASRIRGRETQYF. This sequence joins TRBV6-5 and TRBJ2-5; possibly TRBD1 for D (5 bases). CDR1 and CDR2 (germline): MNHEY, SVGAGI. V lost 6 bases and J lost 5, with 13 bases in between. The CDR3 consists of 13 residues.

This clonotype came up many times. The rearrangement joins TRBV10-2 to TRBJ2-4; no clear D gene. Germline loops: CDR1 WSHSY, CDR2 SAAADI. V was trimmed by 6 bases and J by 0 bases, leaving 6 bases between them. The CDR3 contains 13 residues. This chain's CDR3 is CASRDLAKNIQYF. Written as DNA, the CDR3 is TGCGCCAGCAGGGATTTAGCCAAAAACATTCAGTACTTC.

On this clonotype: A much more abundant neighbour one base away suggests this may be a read error. V and J are TRBV7-2 and TRBJ2-7, with 9 bases identical to TRBD2. The CDR3 sequence is 15 residues long. V was clipped by 5 bases and J by 7 bases; unmatched bases: 12. The germline V gene encodes CDR1 SGHTA and CDR2 FQGNSA. For the CDR3, the DNA is TGTGCCAGCAGCCCCTGGACTAGCGAGGGGAGGGAGCAGTACTTC. This codes for CASSPWTSEGREQYF. Using reference TRBV7-2 and TRBJ2-7 for the parts outside the CDR3, the full variable domain is GAGVSQSPSNKVTEKGKDVELRCDPISGHTALYWYRQSLGQGLEFLIYFQGNSAPDKSGLPSDRFSAERTGGSVSTLTIQRTQQEDSAVYLCASSPWTSEGREQYFGPGTRLTVT.

The table lists this clonotype with many counts. The chain's CDR3 is CSVDGLATGEQYF. The DNA of the CDR3 is TGCAGCGTTGACGGCCTAGCGACGGGGGAGCAGTACTTC. This chain uses TRBV29-1 with TRBJ2-7; D may be TRBD2 (6 bases). The germline V gene has CDR1 SQVTM and CDR2 ANQGSEA. The CDR3 has 13 amino acids. The germline V and J ends were trimmed by 3 bases and 7 bases, with 16 bases remaining between them.

This chain joins TRBV7-9 and TRBJ1-5; 7 nucleotides agree with TRBD1. Trimming cost V 4 bases and J 2 bases; bases outside gene matches: 5. This CDR3 contains 15 residues. Germline loops: CDR1 SEHNR, CDR2 FQNEAQ (reference sequence). This CDR3 reads CASSSDRDGNQPQHF. The CDR3 DNA reads as TGTGCCAGCAGCTCCGACAGGGATGGCAATCAGCCCCAGCATTTT.

This clonotype came up many times. The chain recombines TRBV7-2 with TRBJ2-1; no clear D gene. This CDR3 is 14 amino acids long. Trimming took off 2 bases at V and 5 bases at J, with 10 bases between the two ends. The germline gives CDR1 SGHTA, CDR2 FQGNSA. CDR3 DNA sequence: TGTGCCAGCAGCTTAAAAGTGGGCCACAATGAGCAGTTCTTC. Protein: CASSLKVGHNEQFF.

The gene calls are TRBV30 and TRBJ2-3; maybe TRBD2 (5 bases). Per the germline V gene, CDR1 is GTSNPN and CDR2 is SVGIG (reference sequence). Trimming removed 4 bases at V and 2 bases at J, with 10 bases between. The CDR3 totals 13 residues. The CDR3 reads CAWTRDYTDTQYF. The CDR3, as DNA: TGTGCCTGGACGAGGGATTACACAGATACGCAGTATTTT.

The rearrangement joins TRBV27 to TRBJ2-7; possibly TRBD1 for D (6 bases). Trimming left V 2 bases short and J 2 bases short, with 13 bases between. CDR1 and CDR2 from the germline V gene are MNHEY and SMNVEV (reference sequence). There are 15 residues in the CDR3. The CDR3 nucleotides are TGTGCCAGCAGTTTAAGTTCGGGACAAGCCTACGAGCAGTACTTC. Translation gives CASSLSSGQAYEQYF.

The sample holds a few counts of this clonotype. The chain is built from TRBV12-3 or TRBV12-4 and TRBJ2-1; D possibly corresponds to TRBD2 (6 bases). The CDR3 extends over 14 amino acids. The V end was cut by 11 bases, the J end by 0 bases, with 14 bases between. This chain's CDR3 is CAGPFGSSYNEQFF. In DNA, the CDR3 is TGTGCCGGCCCCTTCGGGAGCTCCTACAATGAGCAGTTCTTC.

The chain has TRBV5-6 and TRBJ2-5, with 8 positions matching TRBD1. CDR3 length: 17 residues. Germline loops: CDR1 SGHDT, CDR2 YYEEEE. Germline trimming cut 1 base from V and 5 bases from J; bases unmatched to any gene: 13. CDR3 sequence: CASSLKTSGGNKETQYF. CDR3 in DNA: TGTGCCAGCAGCTTGAAGACTTCAGGGGGCAATAAGGAGACCCAGTACTTC.

This clonotype was detected a few times. The CDR3: CASSNYSLVGASSPLHF. In DNA form, the CDR3 reads TGTGCCAGCAGCAACTACTCACTAGTGGGGGCGAGCTCACCCCTCCACTTT. V and J are TRBV7-9 and TRBJ1-6; a weak D match, TRBD1 (6 bases). Germline V gives CDR1 SEHNR, CDR2 FQNEAQ (reference sequence). The CDR3 has 17 amino acids. V was cut by 5 bases and J by 10 bases, with 24 bases left in between. The full variable domain, its missing parts supplied by reference TRBV7-9 and TRBJ1-6, is DTGVSQNPRHKITKRGQNVTFRCDPISEHNRLYWYRQTLGQGPEFLTYFQNEAQLEKSRLLSDRFSAERPKGSFSTLEIQRTEQGDSAMYLCASSNYSLVGASSPLHFGNGTRLTVT.

A few counts support this clonotype. CDR3 sequence: CASSSDGESSYNEQFF. The CDR3, as DNA: TGTGCCAGCAGTTCCGACGGGGAGAGCTCCTACAATGAGCAGTTCTTC. The rearrangement uses TRBV28 and TRBJ2-1; TRBD2 might be the D (5 bases). The V end was cut by 4 bases, the J end by 0 bases, with 13 bases between. The CDR3 covers 16 residues. Germline loops: CDR1 MDHEN, CDR2 SYDVKM.

This clonotype was counted ten times or more. This rearrangement joins TRBV6-2 or TRBV6-3 to TRBJ1-6; no clear D gene. Per germline, CDR1 MNHEY and CDR2 SVGEGT. This CDR3 is built from 15 residues. Trimming pared 2 bases from V and 9 bases from J, leaving 14 bases between. This CDR3 reads CASSYVSRGGSPLHF. The CDR3 DNA sequence: TGTGCCAGCAGTTACGTCTCCCGGGGAGGTTCACCCCTCCACTTT.

This clonotype showed up just a few times. The chain is built from TRBV7-2 and TRBJ2-7; a weak D match, TRBD2 (6 bases). Germline V gene lookup returns CDR1 SGHTA and CDR2 FQGNSA. CDR3 size: 15 residues. The V end lost 5 bases, the J end lost 5 bases, and 19 bases lay between the germline ends. The CDR3 region has the DNA TGTGCCAGCAGCCTGGGGGTGGGAGGAGCTGACGAGCAGTACTTC. This gives the protein CASSLGVGGADEQYF.

V and J are TRBV28 and TRBJ2-2; 15 nucleotides line up with TRBD2. The CDR3 runs 18 residues. The junction had 4 bases not matched to a gene; V was cut back by 4 bases and J by 1 base. Germline V CDR1 and CDR2: MDHEN, SYDVKM. This CDR3 is CASSWTSGGARNTGELFF. The CDR3 DNA reads TGTGCCAGCAGTTGGACTAGCGGGGGGGCCCGGAACACCGGGGAGCTGTTTTTT. Full variable domain (remainder filled in from reference TRBV28 and TRBJ2-2): DVKVTQSSRYLVKRTGEKVFLECVQDMDHENMFWYRQDPGLGLRLIYFSYDVKMKEKGDIPEGYSVSREKKERFSLILESASTNQTSMYLCASSWTSGGARNTGELFFGEGSRLTVL.

This clonotype showed up just a few times. V gene TRBV30 combines with J gene TRBJ1-6; 8 bases line up with TRBD1. This CDR3 spans 14 amino acids. CDR1 and CDR2 (germline): GTSNPN, SVGIG (reference sequence). After removal of 1 base from V and 8 bases from J, the junction contained 4 bases not matched to a gene. CDR3 bases: TGTGCCTGGAGTGGGACAGGGAGGCATTCACCCCTCCACTTT. Translation gives CAWSGTGRHSPLHF.

The rearrangement links TRBV7-6 to TRBJ2-7; D is perhaps TRBD1 (8 bases). The CDR3 runs to 13 residues. Germline-derived CDR1 and CDR2 are SGHVS and FNYEAQ. Trimming stripped 5 bases from V and 4 bases from J, with 12 bases between. CDR3 protein: CASSPQGGYEQYF. CDR3 bases: TGTGCCAGCAGCCCACAGGGGGGGTACGAGCAGTACTTC.

V usage is TRBV23-1 and J usage is TRBJ2-5; TRBD2 might be the D (6 bases). TRBV23-1 is an ORF; its function is uncertain. The CDR3 extends over 14 amino acids. With 2 bases removed from V and 7 bases from J, the gap between germline ends came to 14 bases. DNA of the CDR3: TGCGCCAGCAGTCAAACAGCCATCGGGGGGACCCAGTACTTC. It is translated as CASSQTAIGGTQYF.

The CDR3 sequence is CASSTNGLAGGSYEQYF. In DNA, the CDR3 is TGTGCCAGCAGCACCAATGGTCTAGCGGGGGGATCCTACGAGCAGTACTTC. J is TRBJ2-7 and V is TRBV7-2; 11 positions agree with TRBD2. The CDR3 runs to 17 residues. From germline, CDR1 is SGHTA and CDR2 FQGNSA. The junction had 10 bases not matched to a gene; V was cut back by 5 bases and J by 1 base.

V is TRBV5-4 and J is TRBJ1-1; TRBD1 matches 9 bases. V dropped 3 bases and J dropped 6; count of bases not matched to a gene: 24. The CDR3 has 20 amino acids. Germline V lookup: CDR1 SGHNT, CDR2 YYREEE (reference sequence). The CDR3 region has the DNA TGTGCCAGCAGCTGGGACAGGGATATTTGGAGAGCACCTGTTTCGGCTGAAGCTTTCTTT. It specifies CASSWDRDIWRAPVSAEAFF.

The table lists this clonotype with many counts. V and J are TRBV4-1 and TRBJ1-1; D is uncertain. Trimming pared 2 bases from V and 3 bases from J, leaving 22 bases between. Germline-derived CDR1 and CDR2 are MGHRA and YSYEKL. The CDR3 is made up of 18 amino acids. CDR3 sequence (DNA): TGCGCCAGCAGCCAAAGTCTCAGCAAAACAACAGAAGACACTGAAGCTTTCTTT. This sequence encodes CASSQSLSKTTEDTEAFF.

This clonotype has only a few counts. The chain is built from TRBV7-8 and TRBJ1-5; 10 positions match TRBD1. The CDR3 covers 16 residues. Trimming cost V 2 bases and J 5 bases; bases outside gene matches: 6. Per germline, CDR1 SGHVS and CDR2 FQNEAQ. The DNA of the CDR3 is TGTGCCAGCAGCTTAAGGGACAGGGGCTTTCATCAGCCCCAGCATTTT. Amino acids: CASSLRDRGFHQPQHF.

As regards this clonotype: Just one base apart from a much larger clone, this may be a read error. V gene TRBV20-1 combines with J gene TRBJ2-4, with TRBD1 matching over 7 bases. The germline CDR1 and CDR2 sequences are DFQATT and SNEGSKA (reference sequence). This CDR3 has 16 amino acids. Written as DNA, the CDR3 is TGCAGTGCTAGAGCGCGGACAGGTCGGGCCAAAAACAATCAGTACTTC. Its translation: CSARARTGRAKNNQYF.

This clonotype was detected ten times or more. J is TRBJ1-6 and V is TRBV7-2; 7 bases are a match to TRBD1. The CDR3 has 19 amino acids. Germline values: CDR1 SGHTA, CDR2 FQGNSA. V lost 4 bases and J lost 1; bases outside the gene matches: 13. The CDR3 region is CASSSPWRTGGSYNSPLHF. CDR3 coding DNA: TGTGCCAGCAGCTCCCCATGGAGGACAGGAGGGTCCTATAATTCACCCCTCCACTTT.